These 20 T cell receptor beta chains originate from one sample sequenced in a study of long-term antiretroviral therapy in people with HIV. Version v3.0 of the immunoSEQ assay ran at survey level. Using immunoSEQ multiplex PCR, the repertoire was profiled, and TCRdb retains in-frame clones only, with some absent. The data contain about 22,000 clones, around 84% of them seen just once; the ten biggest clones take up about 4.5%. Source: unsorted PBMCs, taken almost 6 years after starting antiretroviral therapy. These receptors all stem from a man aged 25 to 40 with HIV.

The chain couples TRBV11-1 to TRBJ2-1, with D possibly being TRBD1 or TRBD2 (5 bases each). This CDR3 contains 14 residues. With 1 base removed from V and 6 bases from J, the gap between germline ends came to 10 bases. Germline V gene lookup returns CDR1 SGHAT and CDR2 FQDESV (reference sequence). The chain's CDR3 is CASSLEVGGNEQFF. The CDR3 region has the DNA TGTGCCAGCAGCTTAGAAGTTGGGGGCAATGAGCAGTTCTTC.

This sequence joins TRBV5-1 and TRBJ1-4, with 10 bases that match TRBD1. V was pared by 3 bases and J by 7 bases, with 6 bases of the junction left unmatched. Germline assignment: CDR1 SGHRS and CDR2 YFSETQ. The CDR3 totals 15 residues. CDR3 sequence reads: CASSSSGTGVEKLFF. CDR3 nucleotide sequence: TGCGCCAGCAGCTCGTCCGGGACAGGGGTTGAAAAACTGTTTTTT.

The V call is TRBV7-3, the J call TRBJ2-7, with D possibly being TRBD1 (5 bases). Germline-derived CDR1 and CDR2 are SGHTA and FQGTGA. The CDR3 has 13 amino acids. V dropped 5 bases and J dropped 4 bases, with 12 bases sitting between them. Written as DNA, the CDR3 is TGTGCCAGCAGCCCCAATGACAGATACGAGCAGTACTTC. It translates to CASSPNDRYEQYF.

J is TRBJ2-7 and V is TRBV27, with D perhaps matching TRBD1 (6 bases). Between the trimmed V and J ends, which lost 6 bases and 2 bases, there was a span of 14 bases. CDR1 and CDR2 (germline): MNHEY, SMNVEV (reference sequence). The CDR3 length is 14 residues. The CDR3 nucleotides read TGTGCCAGCAGCCCCAGGGGTTCCCCCTACGAGCAGTACTTC. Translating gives CASSPRGSPYEQYF.

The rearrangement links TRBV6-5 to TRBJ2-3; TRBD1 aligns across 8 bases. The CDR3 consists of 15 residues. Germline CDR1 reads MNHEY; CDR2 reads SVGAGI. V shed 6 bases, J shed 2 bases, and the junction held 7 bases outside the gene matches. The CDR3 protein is CASRRRDRHTDTQYF. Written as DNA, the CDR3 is TGTGCCAGCAGGCGAAGGGACAGGCACACAGATACGCAGTATTTT.

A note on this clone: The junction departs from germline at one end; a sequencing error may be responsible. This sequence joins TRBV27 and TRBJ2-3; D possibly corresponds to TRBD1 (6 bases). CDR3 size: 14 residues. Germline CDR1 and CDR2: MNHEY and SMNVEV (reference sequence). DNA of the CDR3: TGTGCCGGCAGTTTGGGACAACTCACAGATACGCAGTATTTT. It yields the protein CAGSLGQLTDTQYF.

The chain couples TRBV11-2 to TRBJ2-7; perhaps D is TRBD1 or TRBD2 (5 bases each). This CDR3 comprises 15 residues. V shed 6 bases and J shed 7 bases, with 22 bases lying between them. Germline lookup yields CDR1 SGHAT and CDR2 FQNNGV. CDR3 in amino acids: CASRFSGTVQWEQYF. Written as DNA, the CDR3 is TGTGCCAGCAGGTTCTCCGGGACGGTGCAATGGGAGCAGTACTTC.

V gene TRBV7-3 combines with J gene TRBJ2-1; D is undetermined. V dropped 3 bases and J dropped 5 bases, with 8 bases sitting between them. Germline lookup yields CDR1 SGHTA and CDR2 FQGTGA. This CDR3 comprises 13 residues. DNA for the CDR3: TGTGCCAGCAGCTTGGAACCGAACAATGAGCAGTTCTTC. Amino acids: CASSLEPNNEQFF.

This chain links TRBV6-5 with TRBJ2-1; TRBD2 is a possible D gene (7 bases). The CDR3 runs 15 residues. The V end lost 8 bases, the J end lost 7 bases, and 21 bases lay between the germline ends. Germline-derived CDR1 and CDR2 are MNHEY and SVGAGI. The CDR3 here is CASGLTGGLFNEQFF. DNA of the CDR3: TGTGCCAGCGGCCTCACGGGGGGCCTGTTTAATGAGCAGTTCTTC.

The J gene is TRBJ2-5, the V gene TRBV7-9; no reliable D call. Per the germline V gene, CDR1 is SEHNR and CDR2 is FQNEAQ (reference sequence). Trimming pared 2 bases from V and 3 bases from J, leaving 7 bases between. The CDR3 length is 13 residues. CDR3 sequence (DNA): TGTGCCAGCAGCTTACCACTTGAAGAGACCCAGTACTTC. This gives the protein CASSLPLEETQYF.

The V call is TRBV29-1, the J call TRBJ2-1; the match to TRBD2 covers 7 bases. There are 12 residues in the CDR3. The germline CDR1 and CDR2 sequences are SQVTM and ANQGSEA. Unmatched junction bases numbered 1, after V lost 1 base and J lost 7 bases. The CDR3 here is CSVEGGGNEQFF. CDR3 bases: TGCAGCGTTGAAGGGGGAGGGAATGAGCAGTTCTTC.

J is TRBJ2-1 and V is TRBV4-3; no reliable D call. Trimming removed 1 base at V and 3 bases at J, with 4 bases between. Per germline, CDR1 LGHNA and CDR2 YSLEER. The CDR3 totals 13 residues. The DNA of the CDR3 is TGCGCCAGCAGCCAAGGAAGCTACAATGAGCAGTTCTTC. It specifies CASSQGSYNEQFF.

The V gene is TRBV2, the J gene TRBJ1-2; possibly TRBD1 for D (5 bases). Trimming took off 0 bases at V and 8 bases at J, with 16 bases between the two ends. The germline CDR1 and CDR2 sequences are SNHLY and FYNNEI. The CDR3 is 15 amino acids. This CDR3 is CASSEATQGGLGYTF. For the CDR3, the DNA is TGTGCCAGCAGTGAAGCGACGCAGGGTGGTTTGGGCTACACCTTC. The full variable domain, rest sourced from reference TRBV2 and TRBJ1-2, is EPEVTQTPSHQVTQMGQEVILRCVPISNHLYFYWYRQILGQKVEFLVSFYNNEISEKSEIFDDQFSVERPDGSNFTLKIRSTKLEDSAMYFCASSEATQGGLGYTFGSGTRLTVV.

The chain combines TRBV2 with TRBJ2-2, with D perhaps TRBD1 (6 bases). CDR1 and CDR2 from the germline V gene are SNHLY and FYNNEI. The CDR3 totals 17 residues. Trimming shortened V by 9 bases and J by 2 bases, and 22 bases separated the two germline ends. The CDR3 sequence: CARPDRTSLPNTGELFF. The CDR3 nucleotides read TGTGCCAGGCCAGACAGGACGTCCCTACCAAACACCGGGGAGCTGTTTTTT.

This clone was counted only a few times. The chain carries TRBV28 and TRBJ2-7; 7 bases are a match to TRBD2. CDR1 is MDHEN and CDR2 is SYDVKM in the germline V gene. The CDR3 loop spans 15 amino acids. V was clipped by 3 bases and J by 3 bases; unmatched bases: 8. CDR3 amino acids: CASSFAASGSYEQYF. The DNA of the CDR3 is TGTGCCAGCAGTTTCGCGGCTAGCGGAAGCTACGAGCAGTACTTC.

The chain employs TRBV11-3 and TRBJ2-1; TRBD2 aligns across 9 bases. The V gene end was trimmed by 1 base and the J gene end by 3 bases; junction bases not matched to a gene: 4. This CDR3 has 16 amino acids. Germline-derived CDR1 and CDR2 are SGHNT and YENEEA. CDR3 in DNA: TGTGCCAGCAGCTTAGGCGGGAGGGCCCTCTACAATGAGCAGTTCTTC. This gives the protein CASSLGGRALYNEQFF.

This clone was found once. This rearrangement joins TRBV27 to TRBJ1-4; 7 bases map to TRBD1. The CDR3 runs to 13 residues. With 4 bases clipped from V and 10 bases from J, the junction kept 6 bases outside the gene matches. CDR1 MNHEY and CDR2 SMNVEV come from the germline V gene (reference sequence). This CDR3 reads CASSSVQGVKLFF. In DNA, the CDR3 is TGTGCCAGCAGTTCTGTTCAGGGGGTAAAACTGTTTTTT.

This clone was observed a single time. CDR3 nucleotide sequence: TGTGCCAGCAGTGAATGGGACAGGGCGACTGAAAAACTGTTTTTT. It specifies CASSEWDRATEKLFF. This rearrangement joins TRBV2 to TRBJ1-4, with TRBD1 matching 9 bases. Germline assignment: CDR1 SNHLY and CDR2 FYNNEI. Trimming at V came to 2 bases and at J to 7 bases, leaving 5 bases not matched to a gene. This CDR3 comprises 15 residues.

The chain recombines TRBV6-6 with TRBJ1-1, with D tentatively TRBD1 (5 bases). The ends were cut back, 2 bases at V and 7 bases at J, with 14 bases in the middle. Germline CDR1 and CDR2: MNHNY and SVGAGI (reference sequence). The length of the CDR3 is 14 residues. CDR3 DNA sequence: TGTGCCAGCAGTTACCGATCAGGGCCCTATGAAGCTTTCTTT. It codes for CASSYRSGPYEAFF.

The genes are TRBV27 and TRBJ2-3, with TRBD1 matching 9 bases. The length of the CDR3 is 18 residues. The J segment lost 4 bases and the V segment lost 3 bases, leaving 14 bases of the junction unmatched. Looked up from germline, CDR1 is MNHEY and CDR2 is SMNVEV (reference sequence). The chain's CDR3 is CASSFRGDRERSPDTQYF. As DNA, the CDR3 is TGTGCCAGCAGTTTCCGGGGGGACAGGGAAAGAAGTCCAGATACGCAGTATTTT.